Following are 25 T cell receptor beta chains from one sample sequenced in a study of shared clonotypes between healthy human individuals. The data were produced by immunoSEQ multiplex PCR, yet TCRdb's version contains in-frame clones alone and is incomplete. The data show roughly 760,000 clones, with approximately 79% seen just once and about 1.8% held by the top ten. The sequencing sample was made of memory CD4+ T cells sorted from blood. Subset defined: CD45RA-negative fraction. These receptors all come from a woman aged 30 to 39 in good health.

This clone has a handful of counts. The CDR3 DNA reads as TGTGCCAGCAGTTCTCAGAGTCTAGCGGCTAGCTCCTACAATGAGCAGTTCTTC. This codes for CASSSQSLAASSYNEQFF. V gene TRBV2 combines with J gene TRBJ2-1, with 7 positions matching TRBD2. With V trimmed by 5 bases and J by 0 bases, 13 bases remained unmatched. This CDR3 region has 18 residues. The V gene's germline CDR1 is SNHLY and CDR2 FYNNEI.

J is TRBJ2-1 and V is TRBV4-1; unclear D gene. Germline V gene lookup returns CDR1 MGHRA and CDR2 YSYEKL. The CDR3 loop spans 15 amino acids. Trimming pared 2 bases from V and 0 bases from J, leaving 8 bases between. DNA of the CDR3: TGCGCCAGCAGCCAACCCAGTAGCTCCTACAATGAGCAGTTCTTC. Translated, it gives CASSQPSSSYNEQFF.

This sequence joins TRBV21-1 and TRBJ2-3; TRBD2 was called by the table and not checked on the DNA. TRBV21-1 is tagged as a pseudogene. This CDR3 has 15 amino acids. CDR3 loop: CASSVPRDYTDTQYF. CDR3 bases: TGTGCCAGCAGCGTGCCACGGGACTACACAGATACGCAGTATTTT.

This chain uses TRBV28 with TRBJ1-1; 7 positions agree with TRBD1. Unmatched junction bases numbered 12, after V lost 5 bases and J lost 3 bases. Germline CDR1 reads MDHEN; CDR2 reads SYDVKM. The CDR3 covers 16 residues. The CDR3 DNA reads as TGTGCCAGCAGTGCTTACTCGGGAGGGGGCGACACTGAAGCTTTCTTT. It codes for CASSAYSGGGDTEAFF.

The chain recombines TRBV7-3 with TRBJ1-2; weak D call: TRBD1 (5 bases). Trimming shortened V by 5 bases and J by 8 bases, and 15 bases separated the two germline ends. CDR1 and CDR2 from the germline V gene are SGHTA and FQGTGA. CDR3 size: 13 residues. CDR3 in amino acids: CASSPGQGVGYTF. Here the CDR3 DNA reads TGTGCCAGCAGCCCCGGGCAGGGAGTAGGCTACACCTTC.

Remarks on this clone: In the same sample, other DNA sequences code for this CDR3. The chain couples TRBV19 to TRBJ1-1; 7 nucleotides align to TRBD1. This CDR3 has 15 residues. In germline, CDR1 is LNHDA, CDR2 SQIVND (reference sequence). J lost 1 base, V lost 3 bases, and 5 bases had no gene match. The CDR3 here is CASSIPGTANTEAFF. In DNA, the CDR3 is TGTGCCAGTAGTATCCCCGGGACAGCGAACACTGAAGCTTTCTTT.

This clone was seen just once. This chain connects TRBV18 to TRBJ1-3; no clear D gene. V shed 2 bases and J shed 0 bases, with 8 bases lying between them. Germline V gene data show CDR1 as KGHSH and CDR2 as LQKENI. There are 15 residues in the CDR3. The CDR3 loop reads CASSPAQNSGNTIYF. CDR3 DNA sequence: TGTGCCAGCTCACCAGCCCAGAACTCTGGAAACACCATATATTTT.

The CDR3 DNA follows: TGTGCCAGCAGCTCCCGGACTAGCGGGGCACACAATGAGCAGTTCTTC. This encodes CASSSRTSGAHNEQFF. The chain combines TRBV11-2 with TRBJ2-1, with 12 nucleotides matching TRBD2. The CDR3 is 16 residues long. Germline V gene lookup returns CDR1 SGHAT and CDR2 FQNNGV. The V gene end was trimmed by 4 bases and the J gene end by 5 bases; junction bases not matched to a gene: 6. The full variable domain, with the rest looked up from reference TRBV11-2 and TRBJ2-1, is EAGVAQSPRYKIIEKRQSVAFWCNPISGHATLYWYQQILGQGPKLLIQFQNNGVVDDSQLPKDRFSAERLKGVDSTLKIQPAKLEDSAVYLCASSSRTSGAHNEQFFGPGTRLTVL.

The chain combines TRBV25-1 with TRBJ2-3; no definite D call. This CDR3 is built from 13 residues. Per the germline V gene, CDR1 is MGHDK and CDR2 is SYGVNS. Between the trimmed V and J ends, which lost 7 bases and 3 bases, there was a span of 11 bases. Written as DNA, the CDR3 is TGTGCCAGCACCCAGGCCCAAACAGATACGCAGTATTTT. Protein product: CASTQAQTDTQYF.

The chain links TRBV6-1 to TRBJ2-3; 7 bases match TRBD2. Germline loops: CDR1 MNHNS, CDR2 SASEGT. Trimming at V came to 5 bases and at J to 1 base, leaving 3 bases not matched to a gene. CDR3 size: 14 residues. The CDR3, as DNA: TGTGCCAGCAGTCTAGCGGAGGGCACAGATACGCAGTATTTT. Its translation: CASSLAEGTDTQYF.

This clone was seen a few times. The gene calls are TRBV19 and TRBJ2-4, with D maybe TRBD1 (5 bases). The CDR3 has 12 amino acids. V lost 5 bases and J 6 bases, leaving 8 bases between the germline ends. CDR1 and CDR2 from the germline V gene are LNHDA and SQIVND (reference sequence). CDR3 sequence: CASSQGRNIQYF. The CDR3 region has the DNA TGTGCCAGTAGTCAGGGCCGAAACATTCAGTACTTC.

This sequence joins TRBV11-2 and TRBJ1-4, with 7 bases lining up with TRBD1. Trimming at V came to 6 bases and at J to 8 bases, leaving 12 bases not matched to a gene. This CDR3 has 15 residues. Germline V lookup: CDR1 SGHAT, CDR2 FQNNGV. The DNA for the CDR3 is TGTGCCAGCAGTAAAGAGGGGGCCGTAAAGGAAAAACTGTTTTTT. Translation gives CASSKEGAVKEKLFF.

V usage is TRBV6-5 and J usage is TRBJ2-5; 7 nucleotides align to TRBD2. J gave up 2 bases and V 6 bases, and 9 bases lay outside the gene matches. CDR1 and CDR2 (germline): MNHEY, SVGAGI. CDR3 length: 15 amino acids. The CDR3 loop is CASSRGAGQQETQYF. The CDR3, as DNA: TGTGCCAGCAGCCGCGGAGCGGGGCAACAAGAGACCCAGTACTTC.

The rearrangement joins TRBV5-8 to TRBJ2-4; 11 positions agree with TRBD2. V shed 3 bases and J 6 bases; nucleotides not matched to a gene: 5. Germline CDR1 SGHTS, CDR2 YDEGEE. This CDR3 spans 15 amino acids. CDR3 nucleotides: TGTGCCAGCAGCTACGGACTAGCGGGCGGAAACATTCAGTACTTC. Protein sequence: CASSYGLAGGNIQYF.

The chain is built from TRBV6-5 and TRBJ1-2, with TRBD1 matching over 9 bases. V gave up 5 bases and J gave up 5 bases; unmatched junction bases: 6. The CDR3 has 14 residues. The germline V gene encodes CDR1 MNHEY and CDR2 SVGAGI. Written as DNA, the CDR3 is TGTGCCAGCAGTCAAGGGACAGGGAGGTATGGCTACACCTTC. Encoded protein: CASSQGTGRYGYTF.

This clone was counted at least ten times. The same CDR3 can be traced to other DNA sequences in this sample. The chain employs TRBV7-2 and TRBJ2-1, with a tentative D call TRBD2 (5 bases). Germline-derived CDR1 and CDR2 are SGHTA and FQGNSA. The CDR3 is 15 amino acids. V was shortened by 2 bases and J by 4 bases, with 12 bases between the two germline ends. This CDR3 reads CASSLSSGLYNEQFF. The CDR3 bases are TGTGCCAGCAGCTTATCGAGCGGCCTATACAATGAGCAGTTCTTC.

This chain uses TRBV4-1 with TRBJ2-3; 12 bases are shared with TRBD2. V trimming: 0 bases; J trimming: 2 bases; junction bases outside the gene matches: 12. There are 20 residues in the CDR3. The V gene's germline CDR1 is MGHRA and CDR2 YSYEKL. CDR3 bases: TGCGCCAGCAGCCAAGAAATAACTAGCGGGGGGACTGCTAACACAGATACGCAGTATTTT. Translated: CASSQEITSGGTANTDTQYF.

V gene TRBV5-6 combines with J gene TRBJ2-7, with D perhaps TRBD1 or TRBD2 (5 bases each). This CDR3 is built from 16 residues. Germline lookup yields CDR1 SGHDT and CDR2 YYEEEE. The V gene lost 1 base and the J gene lost 0 bases, with 14 bases spanning the gap. The CDR3 loop is CASSLSPGPISYEQYF. DNA for the CDR3: TGTGCCAGCAGCTTGTCTCCGGGACCAATCTCCTACGAGCAGTACTTC. Together with reference TRBV5-6 and TRBJ2-7, the CDR3 gives the full variable domain: DAGVTQSPTHLIKTRGQQVTLRCSPKSGHDTVSWYQQALGQGPQFIFQYYEEEERQRGNFPDRFSGHQFPNYSSELNVNALLLGDSALYLCASSLSPGPISYEQYFGPGTRLTVT.

V gene TRBV5-1 combines with J gene TRBJ1-1; a possible D gene is TRBD1 (5 bases). V was shortened by 4 bases and J by 6 bases, with 19 bases between the two germline ends. Per germline, CDR1 SGHRS and CDR2 YFSETQ. This CDR3 is 15 amino acids long. The chain's CDR3 is CASSPGHSGIPEAFF. In DNA form, the CDR3 reads TGCGCCAGCAGCCCCGGACACTCCGGGATACCTGAAGCTTTCTTT.

CDR3: CASSSRTSRTGELFF. The CDR3 DNA is TGCGCCAGCAGCAGCCGGACATCCCGGACCGGGGAGCTGTTTTTT. The genes are TRBV5-1 and TRBJ2-2; tentatively, D is TRBD1 (5 bases). The CDR3 sequence is 15 residues long. With 4 bases removed from V and 5 bases from J, the gap between germline ends came to 15 bases. Germline loops: CDR1 SGHRS, CDR2 YFSETQ. Drawing the rest from reference TRBV5-1 and TRBJ2-2, the complete variable domain is KAGVTQTPRYLIKTRGQQVTLSCSPISGHRSVSWYQQTPGQGLQFLFEYFSETQRNKGNFPGRFSGRQFSNSRSEMNVSTLELGDSALYLCASSSRTSRTGELFFGEGSRLTVL.

The chain has TRBV5-4 and TRBJ2-7; D unresolved. Germline lookup yields CDR1 SGHNT and CDR2 YYREEE (reference sequence). Trimming cost V 6 bases and J 3 bases, with 13 bases left between them. The CDR3 length is 13 residues. CDR3 nucleotides: TGTGCCAGCATCTCTCCATCGGGCTACGAGCAGTACTTC. It translates to CASISPSGYEQYF.

The chain employs TRBV6-1 and TRBJ2-5, with D unresolved. Trimming took 4 bases from V and 0 from J, leaving 3 bases between them. This CDR3 has 12 residues. CDR1 is MNHNS and CDR2 is SASEGT in the germline V gene. The CDR3 nucleotides read TGTGCCAGCAGTGGGCACCAAGAGACCCAGTACTTC. Translated, it gives CASSGHQETQYF.

This chain uses TRBV9 with TRBJ2-7, with TRBD2 identical over 8 bases. Germline V lookup: CDR1 SGDLS, CDR2 YYNGEE. V trimming: 2 bases; J trimming: 0 bases; junction bases outside the gene matches: 1. The CDR3 runs to 14 residues. The DNA of the CDR3 is TGTGCCAGCAGCGTGACTAGCGACTCCTACGAGCAGTACTTC. Its protein is CASSVTSDSYEQYF.

CDR3 DNA: TGTGCCAGCAGCGTACAGGGTTTCTCTGGAAACACCATATATTTT. This encodes CASSVQGFSGNTIYF. This chain connects TRBV6-6 to TRBJ1-3, with D possibly being TRBD1 (6 bases). The germline V gene has CDR1 MNHNY and CDR2 SVGAGI (reference sequence). The CDR3 loop spans 15 amino acids. The V end was cut by 6 bases, the J end by 0 bases, with 12 bases between.

The chain has TRBV7-3 and TRBJ1-1; maybe TRBD1 (6 bases). In germline, CDR1 is SGHTA, CDR2 FQGTGA. V was clipped by 2 bases and J by 2 bases, with 12 bases between them. The CDR3 contains 15 residues. CDR3 DNA sequence: TGTGCCAGCAGCTTAGGGGGGCTGCTCAACACTGAAGCTTTCTTT. It codes for CASSLGGLLNTEAFF.